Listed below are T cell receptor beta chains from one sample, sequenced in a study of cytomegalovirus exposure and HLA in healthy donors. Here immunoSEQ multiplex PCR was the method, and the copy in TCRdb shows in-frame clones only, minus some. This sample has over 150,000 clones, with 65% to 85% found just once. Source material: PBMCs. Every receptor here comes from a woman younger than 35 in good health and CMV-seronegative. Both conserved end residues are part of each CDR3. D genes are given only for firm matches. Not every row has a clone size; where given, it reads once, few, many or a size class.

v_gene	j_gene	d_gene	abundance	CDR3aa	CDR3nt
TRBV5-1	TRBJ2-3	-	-	CASSLVGSGFPDTQYF	TGCGCCAGCAGCTTGGTCGGGAGTGGGTTCCCAGATACGCAGTATTTT
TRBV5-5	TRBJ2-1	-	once	CASSPQGGPHNEQFF	TGTGCCAGCAGCCCGCAGGGGGGTCCCCACAATGAGCAGTTCTTC
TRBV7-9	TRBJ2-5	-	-	CASSQGPGRQETQYF	TGTGCCAGCAGCCAAGGCCCAGGGCGACAAGAGACCCAGTACTTC
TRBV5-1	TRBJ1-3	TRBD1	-	CASSLAGTGKGNTIYF	TGCGCCAGCAGCTTGGCCGGGACAGGGAAAGGAAACACCATATATTTT
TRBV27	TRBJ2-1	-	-	CASSPPTRSYNEQFF	TGTGCCAGCAGTCCACCGACACGATCCTACAATGAGCAGTTCTTC
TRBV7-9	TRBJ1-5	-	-	CASSPKGEGPQHF	TGTGCCAGCAGCCCCAAGGGCGAGGGGCCCCAGCATTTT
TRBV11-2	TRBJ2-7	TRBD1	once	CASSFKPGQGAPPTYEQYF	TGTGCCAGCAGCTTCAAACCCGGACAGGGCGCTCCACCTACCTACGAGCAGTACTTC
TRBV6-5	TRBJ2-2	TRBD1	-	CASSSGTGVPGELFF	TGTGCCAGCAGTTCCGGGACAGGGGTACCCGGGGAGCTGTTTTTT
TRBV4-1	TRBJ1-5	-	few	CASSQVAQGEGQPQHF	TGCGCCAGCAGCCAAGTCGCACAGGGCGAGGGTCAGCCCCAGCATTTT
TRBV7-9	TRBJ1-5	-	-	CASRIPGREPQHF	TGTGCCAGCAGGATACCCGGGAGGGAGCCCCAGCATTTT
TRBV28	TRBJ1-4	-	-	CASSPHGGRGLTNEKLFF	TGTGCCAGCAGTCCTCACGGCGGCAGGGGCTTGACTAATGAAAAACTGTTTTTT
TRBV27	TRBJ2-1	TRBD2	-	CAPRGDYYNEQFF	TGTGCCCCCCGAGGGGACTACTACAATGAGCAGTTCTTC
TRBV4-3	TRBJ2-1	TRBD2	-	CASTRLAGVEGVQFF	TGCGCCAGCACCAGACTAGCGGGAGTCGAAGGGGTGCAGTTCTTC
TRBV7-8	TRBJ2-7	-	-	CASSTDRSSYEQYF	TGTGCCAGCAGCACGGACAGAAGCTCCTACGAGCAGTACTTC
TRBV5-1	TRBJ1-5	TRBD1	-	CASSEDRGSQPQHF	TGCGCCAGCAGCGAGGACAGGGGAAGTCAGCCCCAGCATTTT
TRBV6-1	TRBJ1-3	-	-	CASLGNTIYF	TGTGCCAGCCTTGGAAACACCATATATTTT
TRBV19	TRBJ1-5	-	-	CASQSTGKQQPQHF	TGTGCCAGCCAATCCACAGGGAAACAGCAGCCCCAGCATTTT
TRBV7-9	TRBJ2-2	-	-	CASSFYQFGAGELFF	TGTGCCAGCAGCTTTTACCAGTTCGGGGCCGGGGAGCTGTTTTTT
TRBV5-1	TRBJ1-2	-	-	CASSLSPETANYGYTF	TGCGCCAGCAGCTTAAGTCCCGAGACAGCTAACTATGGCTACACCTTC
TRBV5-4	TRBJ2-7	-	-	CASSSRLRGLGEQYF	TGTGCCAGCAGCAGCCGACTCAGGGGTCTCGGAGAGCAGTACTTC
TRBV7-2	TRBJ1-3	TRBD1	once	CASSFFARDSGNTIYF	TGTGCCAGCAGCTTCTTTGCCCGGGACAGTGGAAACACCATATATTTT
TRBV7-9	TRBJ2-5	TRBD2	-	CASRGTSGREETQYF	TGTGCCAGCAGGGGGACTAGCGGGAGGGAAGAGACCCAGTACTTC
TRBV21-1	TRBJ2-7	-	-	CASNGLYIGDSSYEQYF	TGTGCCAGCAACGGTCTTTACATCGGGGACAGCTCCTACGAGCAGTACTTC
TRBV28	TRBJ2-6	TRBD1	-	CASSPPRQGGSGANVLTF	TGTGCCAGCAGTCCTCCTCGACAGGGGGGATCTGGGGCCAACGTCCTGACTTTC
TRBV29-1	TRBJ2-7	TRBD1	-	CSVRTGPPYEQYF	TGCAGCGTTAGGACAGGGCCGCCCTACGAGCAGTACTTC
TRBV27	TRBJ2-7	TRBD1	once	CASSFLGQGYEQYF	TGTGCCAGCAGTTTCCTAGGACAGGGCTACGAGCAGTACTTC
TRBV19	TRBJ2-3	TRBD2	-	CASGTSGSSDTQYF	TGTGCCAGTGGGACTAGCGGGAGTTCAGATACGCAGTATTTT
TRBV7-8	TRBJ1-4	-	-	CASSPSAGASNEKLFF	TGTGCCAGCAGCCCCAGCGCGGGGGCGTCTAATGAAAAACTGTTTTTT
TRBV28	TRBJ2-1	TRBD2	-	CASRAGGIYNEQFF	TGTGCCAGCAGGGCGGGGGGGATATACAATGAGCAGTTCTTC
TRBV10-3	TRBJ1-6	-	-	CAINDADFSDSPLHF	TGTGCCATCAATGACGCTGACTTTTCTGATTCACCCCTCCACTTT
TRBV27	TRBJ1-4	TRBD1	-	CASSSGTGLGDEKLFF	TGTGCCAGCAGTTCCGGGACAGGTTTAGGGGATGAAAAACTGTTTTTT
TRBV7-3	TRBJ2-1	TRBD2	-	CASSATLAGFNEQFF	TGTGCCAGCAGCGCCACACTAGCGGGATTCAATGAGCAGTTCTTC
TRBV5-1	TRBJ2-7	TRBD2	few	CASRASGRAFYEQYF	TGCGCCAGCAGGGCTAGCGGGAGGGCATTTTACGAGCAGTACTTC
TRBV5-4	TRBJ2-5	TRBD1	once	CASSPGTGEVGETQYF	TGTGCCAGCAGCCCCGGGACAGGGGAGGTAGGAGAGACCCAGTACTTC
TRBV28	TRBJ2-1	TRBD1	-	CAVRAGTEVGEQFF	TGTGCCGTCCGGGCCGGGACAGAAGTTGGTGAGCAGTTCTTC
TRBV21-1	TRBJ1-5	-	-	CASNLAGPKGQPQHF	TGTGCCAGCAATTTGGCAGGGCCCAAAGGTCAGCCCCAGCATTTT
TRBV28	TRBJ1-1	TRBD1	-	CASTEEGAPNTEAFF	TGTGCCAGCACGGAGGAGGGGGCCCCGAACACTGAAGCTTTCTTT